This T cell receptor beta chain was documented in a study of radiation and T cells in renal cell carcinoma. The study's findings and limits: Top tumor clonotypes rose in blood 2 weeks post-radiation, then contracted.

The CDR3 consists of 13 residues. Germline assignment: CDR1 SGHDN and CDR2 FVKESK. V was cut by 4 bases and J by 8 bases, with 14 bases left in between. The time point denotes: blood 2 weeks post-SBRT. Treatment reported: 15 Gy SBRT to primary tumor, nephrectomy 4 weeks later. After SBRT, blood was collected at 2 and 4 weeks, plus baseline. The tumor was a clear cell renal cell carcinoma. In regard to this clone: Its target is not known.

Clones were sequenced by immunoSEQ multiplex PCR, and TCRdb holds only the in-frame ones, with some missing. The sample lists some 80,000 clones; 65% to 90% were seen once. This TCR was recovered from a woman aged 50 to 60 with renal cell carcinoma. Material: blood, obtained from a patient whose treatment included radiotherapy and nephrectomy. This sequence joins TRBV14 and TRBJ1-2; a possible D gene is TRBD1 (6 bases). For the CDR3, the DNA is TGTGCCAGCAGCCCAGGTGGGGGCCGCGGCTACACCTTC. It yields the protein CASSPGGGRGYTF.